These T cell receptor beta chains were read from a single sample in a study of technical replicates of blood from a handful of donors. TCRdb keeps only in-frame clones here, not all; method: immunoSEQ multiplex PCR. The sample includes around 57,000 clones, around 97% of them seen just once. The material sequenced was T cells isolated from PBMCs. Source of these receptors: a human donor in good health. CDR3s include the opening cysteine and the closing phenylalanine or tryptophan. Each record gives: CDR3 protein, CDR3 DNA, J gene, clone size, V gene, D gene. D genes are given only for firm matches. Not all rows give a size; the values are once, few, many and, for expanded clones, a class.

CASSRNSGGTDTQYF TGTGCCAGCAGCCGAAATAGCGGGGGGACAGATACGCAGTATTTT TRBJ2-3 NA TRBV14 TRBD2
CASSQGEGGLYEQYF TGCGCCAGCAGCCAAGGAGAAGGGGGCCTATACGAGCAGTACTTC TRBJ2-7 NA TRBV4-1 TRBD1
CASSLSYEQYF TGTGCCAGCAGCCTATCCTACGAGCAGTACTTC TRBJ2-7 NA TRBV7-2 NA
CASSQSPGPKGDEQFF TGCGCCAGCAGCCAATCCCCCGGACCCAAAGGGGATGAGCAGTTCTTC TRBJ2-1 NA TRBV4-1 NA
CASSPGTAYGYTF TGTGCCAGCAGCCCCGGGACAGCTTATGGCTACACCTTC TRBJ1-2 NA TRBV7-9 TRBD1
CASSYSIGTLRYGYTF TGTGCCAGCAGTTACTCGATCGGGACATTACGCTATGGCTACACCTTC TRBJ1-2 NA TRBV6-5 NA
CASSFNRDMNTEAFF TGTGCCAGCAGCTTCAACCGGGACATGAACACTGAAGCTTTCTTT TRBJ1-1 once TRBV27 NA
CASSLYQGSSGNQPQHF TGTGCCAGCAGCTTGTACCAGGGGAGTTCTGGCAATCAGCCCCAGCATTTT TRBJ1-5 NA TRBV5-8 NA
CASSVDRNYGYTF TGTGCCAGCAGTGTAGACAGGAACTATGGCTACACCTTC TRBJ1-2 NA TRBV6-6 NA
CASSVGPLAGGLGDTQYF TGTGCCAGCAGCGTAGGACCCCTAGCGGGGGGGCTCGGAGATACGCAGTATTTT TRBJ2-3 NA TRBV9 TRBD2
CASSSGTSGQETQYF TGCGCCAGCAGCTCCGGGACTAGCGGACAAGAGACCCAGTACTTC TRBJ2-5 NA TRBV5-1 TRBD2
CASSLEQNTGELFF TGCGCCAGCAGCTTGGAGCAGAACACCGGGGAGCTGTTTTTT TRBJ2-2 NA TRBV5-1 NA
CASSAPGVNSPLHF TGTGCCAGCAGCGCCCCAGGGGTAAATTCACCCCTCCACTTT TRBJ1-6 NA TRBV9 NA
CASSPSGIKFIDTQYF TGTGCCAGCAGCCCCTCCGGGATCAAGTTCATCGATACGCAGTATTTT TRBJ2-3 NA TRBV5-4 NA
CASGRTGVLLHF TGTGCCAGCGGGAGGACAGGGGTGCTCCTCCACTTT TRBJ1-6 few TRBV6-1 TRBD1
CASIARGSEAFF TGTGCCAGCATTGCCAGGGGATCTGAAGCTTTCTTT TRBJ1-1 NA TRBV7-9 NA
CASSQSLQGGADTGELFF TGCGCCAGCAGCCAAAGCCTCCAGGGGGGCGCAGACACCGGGGAGCTGTTTTTT TRBJ2-2 NA TRBV5-1 NA